This T cell receptor beta chain was identified in a study of T cell responses to AZD1222 COVID-19 vaccine. Study at large: Second-dose intervals near 4 or 12 weeks were combined.

Whole-study findings and limits: Seropositive at baseline were only a handful of AZD1222 recipients.

As for this clone: What it binds is unknown.

The length of the CDR3 is 16 residues. Deletions cut 0 bases from V and 0 bases from J, with 9 bases between. In germline, CDR1 is MNHEY, CDR2 SVGAGI. Here immunoSEQ multiplex PCR was the method, and the copy in TCRdb shows in-frame clones only, minus some. The sample records 100,000 or so clones, roughly 91% being singletons. Here the sequenced sample was peripheral blood, taken on day 0 of AZD1222 vaccination. The chain recombines TRBV6-5 with TRBJ1-3; no clear D. The TCR was taken from an adult in good health. CDR3 residues: CASSYSRAYSGNTIYF. CDR3 nucleotide sequence: TGTGCCAGCAGTTACTCGAGGGCCTACTCTGGAAACACCATATATTTT.